These 18 T cell receptor beta chains share one sample of origin, sequenced in a study of technical replicates of blood from several donors. TCRdb's copy holds only in-frame clones and misses some; the assay was immunoSEQ multiplex PCR. The data show under 85,000 clones, 93% seen once. The sample comprised T cells isolated from PBMCs. The receptors were gathered from a human donor in good health.

A few counts support this clone. The chain has TRBV9 and TRBJ2-1; 9 positions agree with TRBD2. J gave up 5 bases and V 2 bases, and 8 bases lay outside the gene matches. Per the germline V gene, CDR1 is SGDLS and CDR2 is YYNGEE. This CDR3 comprises 16 residues. Here the CDR3 DNA reads TGTGCCAGCAGCGTTACCTTAGCGGGAGACCACAATGAGCAGTTCTTC. As protein: CASSVTLAGDHNEQFF.

The chain uses TRBV5-1 and TRBJ1-2, with TRBD1 matching 8 bases. Trimming cost V 0 bases and J 1 base; bases outside gene matches: 11. CDR3 length equals 18 residues. In germline, CDR1 is SGHRS, CDR2 YFSETQ. The CDR3 bases are TGCGCCAGCAGCTTGGCCGGCCTAGGGACAGGAGATAACTATGGCTACACCTTC. This translates into CASSLAGLGTGDNYGYTF. Looking up the rest from reference TRBV5-1 and TRBJ1-2 gives the full variable domain: KAGVTQTPRYLIKTRGQQVTLSCSPISGHRSVSWYQQTPGQGLQFLFEYFSETQRNKGNFPGRFSGRQFSNSRSEMNVSTLELGDSALYLCASSLAGLGTGDNYGYTFGSGTRLTVV.

The chain combines TRBV4-2 with TRBJ2-5; 8 bases are shared with TRBD2. The germline gives CDR1 LGHNA, CDR2 YNFKEQ. Unmatched junction bases numbered 12, after V lost 3 bases and J lost 0 bases. The CDR3 runs 18 residues. The CDR3 region has the DNA TGTGCCAGCAGCCAGGTACTAGCGGAAGGCTTAAACCAAGAGACCCAGTACTTC. This sequence encodes CASSQVLAEGLNQETQYF.

The V and J genes are TRBV6-5 and TRBJ2-1; D ambiguous. This CDR3 has 12 residues. V lost 4 bases to trimming and J lost 7 bases, with 8 bases between them. Germline CDR1 and CDR2: MNHEY and SVGAGI. The CDR3 DNA is TGTGCCAGCAGTTCATCGAGGAATGAGCAGTTCTTC. It codes for CASSSSRNEQFF.

The V call is TRBV9, the J call TRBJ2-3; 9 nucleotides match TRBD1. This CDR3 has 16 residues. The germline V gene encodes CDR1 SGDLS and CDR2 YYNGEE. J was trimmed by 4 bases and V by 3 bases; bases with no gene match: 9. CDR3 loop: CASSGHRGLWADTQYF. The CDR3 region has the DNA TGTGCCAGCAGCGGACACAGGGGGCTGTGGGCAGATACGCAGTATTTT.

The gene calls are TRBV28 and TRBJ2-1; 9 nucleotides align to TRBD2. J lost 14 bases, V lost 2 bases, and 7 bases had no gene match. Per germline, CDR1 MDHEN and CDR2 SYDVKM. This CDR3 is built from 13 residues. The CDR3 DNA reads TGTGCCAGCAGTTTAATGGGCGGGAGGGCCGAGTTCTTC. It is translated as CASSLMGGRAEFF. Supplemented by reference TRBV28 and TRBJ2-1, the full variable domain reads DVKVTQSSRYLVKRTGEKVFLECVQDMDHENMFWYRQDPGLGLRLIYFSYDVKMKEKGDIPEGYSVSREKKERFSLILESASTNQTSMYLCASSLMGGRAEFFGPGTRLTVL.

V usage is TRBV10-1 and J usage is TRBJ2-4; 8 bases align to TRBD1. This CDR3 comprises 18 residues. The V gene's germline CDR1 is WNHNN and CDR2 SYGVQD (reference sequence). The V segment lost 10 bases and the J segment 1 base; nucleotides outside the gene matches: 18. Here the CDR3 DNA reads TGCGCCACCACGGGCAGGTACAGGGGGAAGGAGGCCAAAAACATTCAGTACTTC. Translation: CATTGRYRGKEAKNIQYF.

The V and J genes are TRBV27 and TRBJ2-3; D is undetermined. This CDR3 is built from 11 residues. CDR1 and CDR2 from the germline V gene are MNHEY and SMNVEV (reference sequence). The V gene lost 7 bases and the J gene lost 3 bases, with 5 bases spanning the gap. CDR3 DNA: TGTGCCAGCATATCGACAGATACGCAGTATTTT. It specifies CASISTDTQYF.

The genes are TRBV11-2 and TRBJ1-4; no definite D call. The germline CDR1 and CDR2 sequences are SGHAT and FQNNGV. This CDR3 is 16 amino acids long. V was cut by 5 bases and J by 0 bases, with 13 bases left in between. CDR3 loop: CASSATALATNEKLFF. For the CDR3, the DNA is TGTGCCAGCAGCGCTACAGCCTTAGCAACTAATGAAAAACTGTTTTTT.

The genes are TRBV6-4 and TRBJ2-7, with D possibly matching TRBD1 (6 bases). The V gene lost 2 bases and the J gene lost 4 bases, with 9 bases spanning the gap. Germline V gene data show CDR1 as MRHNA and CDR2 as SNTAGT. The CDR3 length is 13 residues. CDR3 sequence: CASSDGQPYEQYF. The CDR3, as DNA: TGTGCCAGCAGTGACGGACAGCCGTACGAGCAGTACTTC.

The chain employs TRBV28 and TRBJ2-2, with 7 bases identical to TRBD1. The length of the CDR3 is 14 residues. Germline CDR1 MDHEN, CDR2 SYDVKM. J was trimmed by 6 bases and V by 8 bases; bases with no gene match: 9. The CDR3 nucleotides are TGTGCCAGCCAGAGGGGGCTAGGGGCCGGGGAGCTGTTTTTT. This encodes CASQRGLGAGELFF.

The chain employs TRBV19 and TRBJ1-2; D is possibly TRBD1 (6 bases). Germline values: CDR1 LNHDA, CDR2 SQIVND (reference sequence). The CDR3 totals 12 residues. V gave up 7 bases and J gave up 4 bases, with 10 bases separating them. CDR3 region: CASIQGSYGYTF. The CDR3 DNA sequence: TGTGCCAGTATTCAGGGGAGCTATGGCTACACCTTC.

The chain uses TRBV7-9 and TRBJ2-5; 10 bases match TRBD1. Germline V gives CDR1 SEHNR, CDR2 FQNEAQ (reference sequence). The V segment lost 2 bases and the J segment 1 base; nucleotides outside the gene matches: 4. This CDR3 comprises 16 residues. The CDR3 sequence is CASSLIWDRGQETQYF. For the CDR3, the DNA is TGTGCCAGCAGCTTAATCTGGGACAGGGGCCAAGAGACCCAGTACTTC.

The rearrangement uses TRBV19 and TRBJ2-3, with a weak D call TRBD2 (6 bases). This CDR3 is built from 16 residues. Germline CDR1 is LNHDA and CDR2 is SQIVND (reference sequence). The V end was cut by 7 bases, the J end by 3 bases, with 20 bases between. CDR3 region: CASIETGTRRTDTQYF. The CDR3 region has the DNA TGTGCCAGTATAGAAACCGGGACTCGAAGAACAGATACGCAGTATTTT.

The chain is built from TRBV5-6 and TRBJ2-2, with 8 bases lining up with TRBD1. This CDR3 region has 15 residues. Germline assignment: CDR1 SGHDT and CDR2 YYEEEE. V trimming: 3 bases; J trimming: 1 base; junction bases outside the gene matches: 2. CDR3 bases: TGTGCCAGCAGCTCCGGGACAGGGAACACCGGGGAGCTGTTTTTT. Translating it yields CASSSGTGNTGELFF.

This sequence joins TRBV5-6 and TRBJ2-2; D is undetermined. In germline, CDR1 is SGHDT, CDR2 YYEEEE. The CDR3 is made up of 13 amino acids. Trimming stripped 4 bases from V and 8 bases from J, with 12 bases between. The CDR3 DNA sequence: TGTGCCAGCAGCATGTTCTTCAGAGGGGAGCTGTTTTTT. This codes for CASSMFFRGELFF.

The chain recombines TRBV12-5 with TRBJ1-1, with 7 bases lining up with TRBD1. This CDR3 region has 16 residues. The junction had 12 bases not matched to a gene; V was cut back by 5 bases and J by 3 bases. Germline values: CDR1 LGHNT, CDR2 FRNRAP. Here the CDR3 DNA reads TGTGCTAGTGGTCCCCGGACAGGAGTTGCGGACACTGAAGCTTTCTTT. It translates to CASGPRTGVADTEAFF.

V and J are TRBV11-3 and TRBJ1-1; no clear D. V lost 2 bases, J lost 1 base, and 11 bases lay in between. The CDR3 has 15 residues. CDR1 and CDR2 from the germline V gene are SGHNT and YENEEA. The CDR3 loop reads CASSLFPDQNTEAFF. The CDR3, as DNA: TGTGCCAGCAGCTTATTCCCAGATCAGAACACTGAAGCTTTCTTT.